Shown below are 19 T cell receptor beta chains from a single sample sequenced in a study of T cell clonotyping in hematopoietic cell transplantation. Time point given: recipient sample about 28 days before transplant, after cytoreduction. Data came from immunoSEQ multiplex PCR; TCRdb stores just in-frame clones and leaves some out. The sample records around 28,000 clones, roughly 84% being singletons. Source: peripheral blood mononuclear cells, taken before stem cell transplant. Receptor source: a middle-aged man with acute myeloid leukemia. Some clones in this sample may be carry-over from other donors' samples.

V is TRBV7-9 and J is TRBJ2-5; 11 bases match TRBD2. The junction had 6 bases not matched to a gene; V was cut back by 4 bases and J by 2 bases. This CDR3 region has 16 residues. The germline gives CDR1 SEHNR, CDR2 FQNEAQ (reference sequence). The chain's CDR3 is CASSSRLAGLQETQYF. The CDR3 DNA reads TGTGCCAGCAGCTCCCGACTAGCGGGGTTACAAGAGACCCAGTACTTC.

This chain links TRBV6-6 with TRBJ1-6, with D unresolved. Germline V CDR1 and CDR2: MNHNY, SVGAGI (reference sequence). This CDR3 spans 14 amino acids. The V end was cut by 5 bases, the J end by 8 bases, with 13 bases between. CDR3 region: CASSRKEKHSPLHF. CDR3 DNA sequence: TGTGCCAGCAGTAGAAAAGAGAAACATTCACCCCTCCACTTT.

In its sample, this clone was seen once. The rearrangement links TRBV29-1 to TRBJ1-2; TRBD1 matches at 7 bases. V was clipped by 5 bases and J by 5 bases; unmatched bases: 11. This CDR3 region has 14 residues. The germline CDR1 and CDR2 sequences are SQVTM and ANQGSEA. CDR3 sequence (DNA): TGCAGCGTTCCCAACAGGGGTACGAGTTATGGCTACACCTTC. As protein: CSVPNRGTSYGYTF.

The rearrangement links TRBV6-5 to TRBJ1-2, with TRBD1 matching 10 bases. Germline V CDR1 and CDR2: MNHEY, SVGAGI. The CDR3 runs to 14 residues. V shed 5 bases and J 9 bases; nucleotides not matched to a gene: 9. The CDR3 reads CASSQPGQGTRYTF. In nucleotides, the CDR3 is TGTGCCAGCAGTCAACCGGGACAGGGGACCCGCTACACCTTC.

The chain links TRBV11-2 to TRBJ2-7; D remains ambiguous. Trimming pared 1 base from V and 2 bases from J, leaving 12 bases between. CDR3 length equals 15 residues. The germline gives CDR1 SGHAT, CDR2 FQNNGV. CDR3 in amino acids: CASSLGAVRAYEQYF. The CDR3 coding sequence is TGTGCCAGCAGCTTAGGGGCAGTAAGAGCCTACGAGCAGTACTTC.

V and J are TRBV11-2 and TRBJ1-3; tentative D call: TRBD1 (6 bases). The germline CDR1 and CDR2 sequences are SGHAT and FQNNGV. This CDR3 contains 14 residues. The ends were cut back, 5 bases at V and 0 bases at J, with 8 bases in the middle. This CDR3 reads CASSRTDSGNTIYF. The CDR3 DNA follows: TGTGCCAGCAGCCGGACAGACTCTGGAAACACCATATATTTT. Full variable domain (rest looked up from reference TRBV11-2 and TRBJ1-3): EAGVAQSPRYKIIEKRQSVAFWCNPISGHATLYWYQQILGQGPKLLIQFQNNGVVDDSQLPKDRFSAERLKGVDSTLKIQPAKLEDSAVYLCASSRTDSGNTIYFGEGSWLTVV.

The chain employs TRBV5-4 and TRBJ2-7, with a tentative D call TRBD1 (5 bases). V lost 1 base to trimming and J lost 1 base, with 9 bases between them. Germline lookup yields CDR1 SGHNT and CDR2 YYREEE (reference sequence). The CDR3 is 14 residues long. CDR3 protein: CASSLTGPSYEQYF. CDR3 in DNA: TGTGCCAGCAGCTTGACAGGACCTTCCTACGAGCAGTACTTC.

Written as DNA, the CDR3 is TGTGCCAGTAGTAACTACATAACCACTGAAGCTTTCTTT. It yields the protein CASSNYITTEAFF. The chain links TRBV19 to TRBJ1-1; D is unresolved. This CDR3 spans 13 amino acids. Germline V gives CDR1 LNHDA, CDR2 SQIVND (reference sequence). V lost 4 bases and J lost 4, with 10 bases in between.

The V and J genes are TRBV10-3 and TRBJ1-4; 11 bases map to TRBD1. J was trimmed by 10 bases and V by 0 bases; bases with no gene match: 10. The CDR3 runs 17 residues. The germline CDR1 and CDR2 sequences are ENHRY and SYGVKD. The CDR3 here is CAISESGGTGGARKLFF. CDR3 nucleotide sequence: TGTGCCATCAGTGAGTCAGGGGGGACAGGGGGAGCTCGAAAACTGTTTTTT.

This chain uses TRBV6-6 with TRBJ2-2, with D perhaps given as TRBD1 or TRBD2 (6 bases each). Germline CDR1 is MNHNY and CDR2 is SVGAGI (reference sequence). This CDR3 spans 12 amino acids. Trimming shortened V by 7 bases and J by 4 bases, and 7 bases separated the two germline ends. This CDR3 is CASKGGTGELFF. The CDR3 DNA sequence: TGTGCCAGCAAGGGGGGCACCGGGGAGCTGTTTTTT.

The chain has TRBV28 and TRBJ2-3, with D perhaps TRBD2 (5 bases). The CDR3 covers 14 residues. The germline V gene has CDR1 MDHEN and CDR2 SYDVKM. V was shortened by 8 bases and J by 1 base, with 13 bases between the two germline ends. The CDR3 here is CASRGWSGTDTQYF. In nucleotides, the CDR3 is TGTGCCAGCCGGGGTTGGTCGGGCACAGATACGCAGTATTTT.

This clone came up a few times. The CDR3 loop is CASSLGRDYEQYF. The CDR3 DNA reads TGTGCCAGCAGCCTCGGGAGGGACTACGAGCAGTACTTC. The rearrangement uses TRBV2 and TRBJ2-7, with 8 bases lining up with TRBD2. This CDR3 has 13 residues. Germline CDR1 is SNHLY and CDR2 is FYNNEI. Trimming at V came to 6 bases and at J to 3 bases, leaving 4 bases not matched to a gene.

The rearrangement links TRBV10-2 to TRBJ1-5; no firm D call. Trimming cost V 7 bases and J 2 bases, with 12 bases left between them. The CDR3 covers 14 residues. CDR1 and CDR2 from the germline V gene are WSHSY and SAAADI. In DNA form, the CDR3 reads TGCGCCAGCACTAGGGAACTAGGCAATCAGCCCCAGCATTTT. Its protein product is CASTRELGNQPQHF.

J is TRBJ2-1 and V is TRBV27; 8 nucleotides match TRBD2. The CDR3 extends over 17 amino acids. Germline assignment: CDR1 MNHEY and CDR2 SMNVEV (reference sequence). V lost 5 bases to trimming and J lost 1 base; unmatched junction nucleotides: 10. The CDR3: CASSPFGGGLSYNEQFF. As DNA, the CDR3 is TGTGCCAGCAGTCCGTTTGGCGGGGGGCTTTCCTACAATGAGCAGTTCTTC.

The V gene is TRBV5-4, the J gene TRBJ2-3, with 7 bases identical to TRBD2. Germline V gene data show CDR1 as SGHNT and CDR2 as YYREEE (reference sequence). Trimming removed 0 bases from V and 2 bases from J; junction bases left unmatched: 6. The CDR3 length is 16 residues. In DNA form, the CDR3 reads TGTGCCAGCAGCTTGGGGGCTAGCGGTGACACAGATACGCAGTATTTT. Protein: CASSLGASGDTDTQYF.

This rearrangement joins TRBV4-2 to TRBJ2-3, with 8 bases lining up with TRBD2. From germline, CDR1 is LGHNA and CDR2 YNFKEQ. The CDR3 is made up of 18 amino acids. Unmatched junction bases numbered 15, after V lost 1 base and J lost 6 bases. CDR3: CASSQGRSGGFEWDTQYF. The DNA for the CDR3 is TGTGCCAGCAGCCAAGGGAGAAGCGGGGGCTTTGAATGGGATACGCAGTATTTT.

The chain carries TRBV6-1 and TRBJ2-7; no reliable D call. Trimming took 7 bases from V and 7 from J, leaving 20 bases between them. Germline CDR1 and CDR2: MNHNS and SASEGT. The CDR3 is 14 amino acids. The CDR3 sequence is CASTQRTGPWEQYF. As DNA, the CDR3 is TGTGCCAGCACCCAAAGGACGGGCCCCTGGGAGCAGTACTTC.

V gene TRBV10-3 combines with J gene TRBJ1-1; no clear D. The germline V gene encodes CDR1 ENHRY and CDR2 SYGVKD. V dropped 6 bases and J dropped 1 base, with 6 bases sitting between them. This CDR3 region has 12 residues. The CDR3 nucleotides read TGTGCCATCAGCGACCCGAACACTGAAGCTTTCTTT. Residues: CAISDPNTEAFF.

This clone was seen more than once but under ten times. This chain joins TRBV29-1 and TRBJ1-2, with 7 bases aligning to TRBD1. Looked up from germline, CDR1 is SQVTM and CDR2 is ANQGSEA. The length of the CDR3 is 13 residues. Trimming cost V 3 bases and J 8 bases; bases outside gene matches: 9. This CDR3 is CSVEASGGRGYTF. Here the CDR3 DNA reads TGCAGCGTTGAGGCCTCAGGGGGTCGAGGCTACACCTTC.